This TCR beta chain came from a study of liver allograft versus peripheral blood T cells. Study context: Recipients' peripheral blood supplied the T cell receptor repertoires against which those in transplanted livers were compared.

TCRdb processed the reads anew with MiXCR; each CDR3 protein has one entry. The table shows about 13,000 distinct CDR3 sequences, with approximately 20% occurring only once. The CDR3 is made up of 17 amino acids. Trimming removed 6 bases from V and 0 bases from J, with 20 bases in between. Germline V gene sequence: CDR1 MDHEN, CDR2 SYDVKM. Only a few counts were recorded for this clonotype. The TCR originated in a human patient who had a liver transplant. The T cells may partly be graft donor cells. This chain uses TRBV28 with TRBJ1-2, with D perhaps TRBD1 (5 bases). Here the CDR3 reads CASRRHSSGGTNYGYTF. Here the CDR3 DNA reads TGTGCCAGCAGACGACACAGCTCGGGGGGGACTAACTATGGCTACACCTTC.